The clone carrying this T cell receptor (beta chain) was counted ten times or more. Its cognate antigen is unknown. This entry is derived from a study of identical twins. Study-wide findings and caveats: Alpha sequences that were out-of-frame and twin-shared showed an excess of low generation probability.

The V gene's germline CDR1 is SEHNR and CDR2 FQNEAQ (reference sequence). The CDR3 is 14 amino acids. The V segment lost 5 bases and the J segment 8 bases; nucleotides outside the gene matches: 9. TCRdb itself ran the 5' RACE reads through MiXCR, one entry per CDR3 protein. The sample includes 250,000 to 350,000 distinct CDR3 sequences, under 9% seen only once; the top ten take roughly 2.1%. These data also featured in a second study, about yellow fever vaccine responses in identical twins. That work states: Reportedly, twins showed a vaccine T cell response that looked partly convergent and partly personalized.

J is TRBJ1-2 and V is TRBV7-9; 9 bases align to TRBD1. Sequencing used memory (CD45RO+) T cells sorted from blood. This sequence originates from a woman aged 18-30 years in good health. Here the CDR3 DNA reads TGTGCCAGCAGCCCACAGGGGGCGACCCACGGCTACACCTTC. Its translation: CASSPQGATHGYTF.